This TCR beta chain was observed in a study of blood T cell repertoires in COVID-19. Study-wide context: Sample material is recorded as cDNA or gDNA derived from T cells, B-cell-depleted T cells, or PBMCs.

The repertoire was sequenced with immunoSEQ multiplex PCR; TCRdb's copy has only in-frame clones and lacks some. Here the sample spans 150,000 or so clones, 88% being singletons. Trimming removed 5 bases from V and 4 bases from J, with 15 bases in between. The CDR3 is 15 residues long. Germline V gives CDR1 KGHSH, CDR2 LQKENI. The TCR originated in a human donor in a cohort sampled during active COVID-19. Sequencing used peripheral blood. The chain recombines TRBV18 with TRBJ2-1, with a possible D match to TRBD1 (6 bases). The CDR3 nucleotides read TGTGCCAGCTCAGCCACTGCAGGGGCATACAATGAGCAGTTCTTC. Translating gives CASSATAGAYNEQFF.